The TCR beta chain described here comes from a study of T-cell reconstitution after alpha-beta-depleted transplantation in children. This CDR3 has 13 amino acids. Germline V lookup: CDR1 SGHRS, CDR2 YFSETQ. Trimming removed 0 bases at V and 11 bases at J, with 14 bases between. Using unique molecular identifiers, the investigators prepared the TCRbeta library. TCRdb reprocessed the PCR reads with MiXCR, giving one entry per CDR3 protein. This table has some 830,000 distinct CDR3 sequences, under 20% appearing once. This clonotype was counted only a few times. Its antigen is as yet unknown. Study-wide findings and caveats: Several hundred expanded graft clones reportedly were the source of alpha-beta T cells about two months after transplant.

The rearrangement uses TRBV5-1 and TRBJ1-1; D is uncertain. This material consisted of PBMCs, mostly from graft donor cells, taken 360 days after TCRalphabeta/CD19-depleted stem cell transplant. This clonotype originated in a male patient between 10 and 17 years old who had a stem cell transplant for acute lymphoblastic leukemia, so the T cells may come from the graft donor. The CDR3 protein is CASSLDLRKYAFF. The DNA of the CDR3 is TGCGCCAGCAGCTTGGATCTACGCAAATATGCTTTCTTT.